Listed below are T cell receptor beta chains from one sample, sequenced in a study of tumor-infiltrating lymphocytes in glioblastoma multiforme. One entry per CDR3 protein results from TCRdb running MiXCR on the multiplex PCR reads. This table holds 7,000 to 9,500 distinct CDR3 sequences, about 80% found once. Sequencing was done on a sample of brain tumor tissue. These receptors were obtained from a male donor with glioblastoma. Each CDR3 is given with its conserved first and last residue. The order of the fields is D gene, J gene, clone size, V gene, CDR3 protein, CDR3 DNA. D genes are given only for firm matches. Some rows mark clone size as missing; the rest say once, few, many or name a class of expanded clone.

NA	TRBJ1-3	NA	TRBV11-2	CASSLGRDVTRLSGNTIYF	TGTGCCAGCAGCTTAGGACGGGATGTAACCCGACTCTCCGGAAACACCATATATTTT
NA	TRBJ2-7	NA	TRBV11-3	CASSPLGVSAYEQYF	TGTGCCAGCAGCCCACTTGGAGTCTCCGCCTACGAGCAGTACTTC
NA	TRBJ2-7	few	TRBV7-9	CASGDSYEQYF	TGTGCCAGCGGAGATTCCTACGAGCAGTACTTC
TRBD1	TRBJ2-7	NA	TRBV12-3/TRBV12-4	CASSSTGVGEQYF	TGTGCCAGCAGTTCCACAGGGGTGGGCGAGCAGTACTTC
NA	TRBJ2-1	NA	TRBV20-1	CSARDEAGLYQFF	TGCAGTGCTAGAGATGAGGCAGGGCTGTATCAGTTCTTC
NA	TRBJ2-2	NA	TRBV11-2	CASSRTEGWTGELFF	TGTGCCAGCAGCCGCACAGAGGGGTGGACCGGGGAGCTGTTTTTT
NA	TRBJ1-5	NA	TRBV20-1	CSAQPDDNQPQHF	TGCAGTGCTCAACCGGACGACAATCAGCCCCAGCATTTT
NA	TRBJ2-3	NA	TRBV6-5	CASKDGHTTDTQYF	TGTGCCAGCAAAGATGGACACACCACAGATACGCAGTATTTT
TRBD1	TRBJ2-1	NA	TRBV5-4	CASSFATGGFNEQFF	TGTGCCAGCAGCTTCGCTACAGGGGGTTTCAATGAGCAGTTCTTC
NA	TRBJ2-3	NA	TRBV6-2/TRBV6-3	CASSYSLEADTQYF	TGTGCCAGCAGCTACAGTTTAGAGGCAGATACACAGTATTTT
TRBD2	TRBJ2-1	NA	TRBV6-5	CASSHPGGDERFF	TGTGCCAGCAGTCACCCGGGAGGGGATGAGCGGTTCTTC
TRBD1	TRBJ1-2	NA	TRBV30	CAWSEGTGGLGGYTF	TGTGCCTGGAGTGAAGGGACAGGAGGTCTTGGGGGCTACACCTTC
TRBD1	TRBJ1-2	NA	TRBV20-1	CSARSNPQGAGSYTF	TGCAGTGCTAGGAGTAACCCGCAGGGGGCTGGGAGCTACACCTTC
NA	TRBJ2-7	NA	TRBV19	CATLGQHGEQYF	TGTGCCACCTTAGGACAACACGGGGAGCAGTACTTC
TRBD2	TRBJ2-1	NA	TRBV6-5	CVSSYFGGGEQFF	TGTGTCAGCAGTTACTTTGGGGGGGGTGAGCAGTTCTTC
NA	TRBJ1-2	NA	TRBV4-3	CASSQDFSYGYTF	TGCGCCAGCAGCCAAGATTTCAGCTATGGCTACACCTTC
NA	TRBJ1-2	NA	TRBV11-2	CASSLDDRFNYGYTF	TGTGCCAGCAGCTTAGATGACAGATTTAACTATGGCTACACCTTC
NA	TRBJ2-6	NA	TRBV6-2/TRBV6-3	CASNEAGGANVLTF	TGTGCCAGCAACGAAGCTGGAGGGGCCAACGTCCTGACTTTC
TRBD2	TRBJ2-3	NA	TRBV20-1	CSASRLGLAGGPSSTYTQYF	TGCAGTGCTAGTCGCCTCGGACTAGCGGGAGGCCCGAGTAGCACATATACGCAGTATTTT
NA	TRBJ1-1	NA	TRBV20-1	CSACPGGLNTEASF	TGCAGTGCCTGCCCTGGGGGCCTGAACACTGAAGCTTCCTTT
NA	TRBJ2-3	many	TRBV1	CTSSQGLENTQYF	TGCACCAGCAGCCAAGGGTTGGAGAATACGCAGTATTTT
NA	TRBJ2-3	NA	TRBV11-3	CAISLGEDTQYF	TGTGCAATCAGCCTGGGGGAAGATACGCAGTATTTT
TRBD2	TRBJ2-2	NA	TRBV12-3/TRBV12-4	CASSLVGLAVPNTGELFF	TGTGCCAGCAGTTTAGTGGGACTAGCGGTTCCCAACACCGGGGAGCTGTTTTTT
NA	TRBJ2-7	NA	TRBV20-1	CSARAGGWEQYF	TGCAGTGCGAGGGCAGGGGGGTGGGAGCAGTACTTC
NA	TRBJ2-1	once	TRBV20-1	CSARGTGLASGYNEQFF	TGCAGTGCTAGAGGGACAGGGCTGGCTAGCGGGTACAATGAGCAGTTCTTC
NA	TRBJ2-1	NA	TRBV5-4	CASSLEQAADEQFF	TGTGCCAGCAGCTTGGAGCAGGCGGCGGATGAGCAGTTCTTC
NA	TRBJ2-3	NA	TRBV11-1	CASSPQEDTQYF	TGTGCCAGCAGCCCCCAAGAGGATACGCAGTATTTT
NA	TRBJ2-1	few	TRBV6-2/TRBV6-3	CASSYLGIADSYNEQFF	TGTGCCAGCAGTTACCTAGGGATCGCGGACTCCTACAATGAGCAGTTCTTC
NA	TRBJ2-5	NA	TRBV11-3	CASSLGGTVQETQYF	TGTGCCAGCAGCTTAGGCGGGACAGTACAAGAGACCCAGTACTTC
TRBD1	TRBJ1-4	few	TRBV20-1	CSAPEQGQGLGLFF	TGCAGTGCTCCTGAGCAGGGACAGGGGCTCGGACTGTTTTTT
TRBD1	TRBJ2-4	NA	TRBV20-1	CSARDGGQLAKNIQYF	TGCAGTGCTAGAGATGGGGGACAGCTAGCCAAAAACATTCAGTACTTC
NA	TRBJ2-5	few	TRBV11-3	CASSLGLTPDQETQYF	TGTGCCAGCAGCTTAGGACTCACCCCTGATCAAGAGACCCAGTACTTC